Presented here are 8 T cell receptor beta chains from one specimen sequenced in a study of tumor and adjacent non-tumor tissue in lung cancer. This sample's RNA came from whole unsorted tissue. This non-tumor lung sample came from over 3 cm beyond the tumor edge. A modified ARM-PCR protocol with three rounds of nested PCR amplified TCRbeta. One entry per CDR3 protein results from TCRdb running MiXCR on the multiplex PCR reads. Of 90,000 to 110,000 distinct CDR3 sequences listed, 62% are singletons. The sequenced sample consisted of distant non-tumor lung tissue. These receptors all stem from a man aged 55 to 70 with non-small cell lung cancer.

This clonotype was picked up one time. The missing conserved phenylalanine or tryptophan at the end of this CDR3 makes a read error likely. The chain couples TRBV11-1 to TRBJ1-1; unclear D gene. Germline-derived CDR1 and CDR2 are SGHAT and FQDESV (reference sequence). This CDR3 region has 14 residues. The CDR3 region has the DNA TGTGCCTGCAGCTTGTCGGTGGGCGAGACTGAAGCTTTCTAT. Translation gives CACSLSVGETEAFY.

This clonotype showed up many times. The chain combines TRBV12-3 or TRBV12-4 with TRBJ2-7, with unresolved D. Trimming cost V 3 bases and J 3 bases, with 6 bases left between them. The CDR3 has 12 amino acids. The CDR3 loop reads CASSFGGYEQYF. The CDR3 DNA reads as TGTGCCAGCAGTTTCGGCGGCTACGAGCAGTACTTC.

In this sample, this clonotype turned up many times. V usage is TRBV6-5 and J usage is TRBJ2-2; 8 positions match TRBD1. V gave up 5 bases and J gave up 4 bases; unmatched junction bases: 12. CDR1 is MNHEY, CDR2 SVGAGI, per germline. CDR3 length equals 17 residues. The CDR3 loop reads CASSRQQGAKSTGELFF. CDR3 DNA: TGTGCCAGCAGTCGCCAGCAGGGGGCCAAATCCACCGGGGAGCTGTTTTTT.

In its sample, this clonotype was seen many times. The chain has TRBV4-3 and TRBJ2-1; D uncertain. The CDR3 is made up of 17 amino acids. V lost 0 bases to trimming and J lost 0 bases, with 12 bases between them. CDR1 is LGHNA and CDR2 is YSLEER in the germline V gene. The CDR3 here is CASSQDPLGSSYNEQFF. The CDR3 DNA reads as TGCGCCAGCAGCCAAGATCCGCTAGGGTCCTCCTACAATGAGCAGTTCTTC.

This chain uses TRBV2 with TRBJ2-1; D tentatively fits TRBD1 or TRBD2 (5 bases each). Trimming took 7 bases from V and 5 from J, leaving 15 bases between them. The CDR3 has 14 residues. Germline CDR1 SNHLY, CDR2 FYNNEI. Here the CDR3 reads CASTDRDRNNEQFF. As DNA, the CDR3 is TGTGCCAGCACGGACCGGGACCGAAACAATGAGCAGTTCTTC.

As for this clonotype: This may arise from a read error, as a much more abundant clone is one base away. J is TRBJ2-1 and V is TRBV28; D might be TRBD2 (6 bases). The germline V gene has CDR1 MDHEN and CDR2 SYDVKM. This CDR3 spans 13 amino acids. The CDR3 nucleotides read TGTGCCAGCAGTTTAGCAGGAGGGAATGAGCTGTTCTTC. Translation gives CASSLAGGNELFF.

This chain joins TRBV11-3 and TRBJ2-2; no definite D call. The CDR3 consists of 14 residues. CDR1 and CDR2 from the germline V gene are SGHNT and YENEEA. The CDR3 bases are TGTGTCACCAGTCCCGAGGAGCGCACCGGGGAGCTGTTTTTT. Amino acids: CVTSPEERTGELFF.

As for this clonotype: A much larger clone differs from this one at a single base, so this may be a read error. The CDR3 ends on some other residue instead of the conserved phenylalanine or tryptophan, so this is likely a read error. J is TRBJ2-5 and V is TRBV6-1; TRBD2 aligns across 7 bases. CDR1 and CDR2 from the germline V gene are MNHNS and SASEGT. The CDR3 is 14 amino acids. V lost 4 bases to trimming and J lost 4 bases; unmatched junction nucleotides: 6. CDR3 nucleotides: TGTGCCAGCAGTGGGGAGGGTGTAGGAGAGACCCAGTACTCC. Translating it yields CASSGEGVGETQYS.